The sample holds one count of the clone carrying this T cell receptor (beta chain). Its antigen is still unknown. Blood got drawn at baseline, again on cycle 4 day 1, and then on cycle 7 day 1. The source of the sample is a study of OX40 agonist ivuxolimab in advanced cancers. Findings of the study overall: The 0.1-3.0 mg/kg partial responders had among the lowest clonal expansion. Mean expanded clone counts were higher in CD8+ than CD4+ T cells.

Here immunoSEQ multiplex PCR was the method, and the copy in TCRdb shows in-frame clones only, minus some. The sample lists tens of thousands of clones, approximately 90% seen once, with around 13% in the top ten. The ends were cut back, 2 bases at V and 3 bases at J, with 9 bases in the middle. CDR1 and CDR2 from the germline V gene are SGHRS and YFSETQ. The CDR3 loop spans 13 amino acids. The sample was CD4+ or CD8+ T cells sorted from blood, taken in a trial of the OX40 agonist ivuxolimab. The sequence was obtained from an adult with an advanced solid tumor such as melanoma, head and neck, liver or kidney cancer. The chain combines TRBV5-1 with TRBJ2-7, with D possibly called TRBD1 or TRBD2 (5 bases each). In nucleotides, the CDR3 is TGCGCCAGCAGCTTAGAGGGGCTCTACGAGCAGTACTTC. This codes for CASSLEGLYEQYF. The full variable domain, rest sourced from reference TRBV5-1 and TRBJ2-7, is KAGVTQTPRYLIKTRGQQVTLSCSPISGHRSVSWYQQTPGQGLQFLFEYFSETQRNKGNFPGRFSGRQFSNSRSEMNVSTLELGDSALYLCASSLEGLYEQYFGPGTRLTVT.